These 27 T cell receptor beta chains share one sample of origin, sequenced in a study of OX40 agonist ivuxolimab in advanced cancers. TCRdb's copy holds only in-frame clones and misses some; the assay was immunoSEQ multiplex PCR. The table records 66,000 or so clones, 77% of them present only once. The source material was CD4+ or CD8+ T cells sorted from blood, sampled in a trial of the OX40 agonist ivuxolimab. The origin of the receptors is an adult with an advanced solid tumor such as melanoma, head and neck, liver or kidney cancer.

This rearrangement joins TRBV5-8 to TRBJ2-3; TRBD1 matches 9 bases. Per germline, CDR1 SGHTS and CDR2 YDEGEE. V gave up 3 bases and J gave up 4 bases; unmatched junction bases: 3. This CDR3 has 14 amino acids. DNA of the CDR3: TGTGCCAGCAGCTGGGACAGGGTCGCAGATACGCAGTATTTT. This codes for CASSWDRVADTQYF.

This chain joins TRBV10-3 and TRBJ1-4; 8 positions match TRBD1. The V gene end was trimmed by 5 bases and the J gene end by 8 bases; junction bases not matched to a gene: 4. The CDR3 totals 13 residues. Germline loops: CDR1 ENHRY, CDR2 SYGVKD. CDR3 residues: CAISRTGLEKLFF. In nucleotides, the CDR3 is TGTGCCATCAGTAGGACAGGGCTGGAAAAACTGTTTTTT.

The CDR3 spells CAISDPTGGDETQYF. The CDR3, as DNA: TGTGCCATCAGTGACCCGACAGGGGGCGACGAGACCCAGTACTTC. This chain joins TRBV10-3 and TRBJ2-5; TRBD1 aligns across 10 bases. The germline gives CDR1 ENHRY, CDR2 SYGVKD. With 3 bases clipped from V and 5 bases from J, the junction kept 6 bases outside the gene matches. The CDR3 sequence is 15 residues long.

The rearrangement links TRBV6-1 to TRBJ1-1; D is perhaps TRBD1 (6 bases). The CDR3 contains 14 residues. V was trimmed by 7 bases and J by 2 bases, leaving 14 bases between them. The germline CDR1 and CDR2 sequences are MNHNS and SASEGT. CDR3 region: CASKPGVLNTEAFF. The CDR3 DNA sequence: TGTGCCAGCAAACCAGGGGTCCTAAACACTGAAGCTTTCTTT.

J is TRBJ2-6 and V is TRBV5-1, with 7 bases that match TRBD1. The V gene end was trimmed by 2 bases and the J gene end by 4 bases; junction bases not matched to a gene: 3. CDR3 length: 15 amino acids. Looked up from germline, CDR1 is SGHRS and CDR2 is YFSETQ. CDR3 coding DNA: TGCGCCAGCAGCTTAACAGGGGACGGGGCCAACGTCCTGACTTTC. This sequence encodes CASSLTGDGANVLTF. The whole variable domain, remainder taken from reference TRBV5-1 and TRBJ2-6, is KAGVTQTPRYLIKTRGQQVTLSCSPISGHRSVSWYQQTPGQGLQFLFEYFSETQRNKGNFPGRFSGRQFSNSRSEMNVSTLELGDSALYLCASSLTGDGANVLTFGAGSRLTVL.

This clone was detected once. V usage is TRBV28 and J usage is TRBJ2-6; D ambiguous. The CDR3 runs to 15 residues. CDR1 is MDHEN, CDR2 SYDVKM, per germline. The V gene lost 5 bases and the J gene lost 1 base, with 9 bases spanning the gap. The CDR3 loop reads CASSLTRSGANVLTF. The DNA of the CDR3 is TGTGCCAGCAGTCTAACGAGGTCTGGGGCCAACGTCCTGACTTTC.

The chain joins TRBV5-6 to TRBJ1-3; D not certain. The CDR3 is made up of 16 amino acids. With 0 bases removed from V and 0 bases from J, the gap between germline ends came to 10 bases. The germline V gene has CDR1 SGHDT and CDR2 YYEEEE. This CDR3 reads CASSLVADLSGNTIYF. In DNA, the CDR3 is TGTGCCAGCAGCTTGGTAGCAGATCTCTCTGGAAACACCATATATTTT.

V usage is TRBV27 and J usage is TRBJ2-7; 8 positions match TRBD1. This CDR3 has 15 residues. V lost 5 bases to trimming and J lost 4 bases; unmatched junction nucleotides: 10. Per germline, CDR1 MNHEY and CDR2 SMNVEV (reference sequence). The CDR3, as DNA: TGTGCCAGCAGTCGAGAAAGCAGGGGGCTATACGAGCAGTACTTC. This sequence encodes CASSRESRGLYEQYF.

CDR3 region: CSVEDWGKAFF. The CDR3 region has the DNA TGCAGCGTTGAAGATTGGGGTAAAGCTTTCTTT. This chain joins TRBV29-1 and TRBJ1-1; D is unresolved. The CDR3 extends over 11 amino acids. CDR1 is SQVTM and CDR2 is ANQGSEA in the germline V gene. With 0 bases removed from V and 9 bases from J, the gap between germline ends came to 8 bases.

This clone was counted a few times. The rearrangement links TRBV5-1 to TRBJ2-2, with 8 nucleotides matching TRBD1. Trimming took 4 bases from V and 6 from J; bases not matched to a gene: 2. From germline, CDR1 is SGHRS and CDR2 YFSETQ. The CDR3 totals 13 residues. The DNA for the CDR3 is TGCGCCAGCAGCACGACAGGGGCCGGGGAGCTGTTTTTT. Its protein product is CASSTTGAGELFF.

The V gene is TRBV5-8, the J gene TRBJ1-6; D is undetermined. V lost 6 bases and J lost 10, with 11 bases in between. Germline values: CDR1 SGHTS, CDR2 YDEGEE. This CDR3 contains 12 residues. The CDR3 DNA reads as TGTGCCAGCACGGAGGGAGACTCACCCCTCCACTTT. The encoded protein is CASTEGDSPLHF.

This chain connects TRBV5-1 to TRBJ1-3, with TRBD1 matching over 7 bases. Germline V lookup: CDR1 SGHRS, CDR2 YFSETQ. This CDR3 has 16 residues. After removal of 0 bases from V and 0 bases from J, the junction contained 3 bases not matched to a gene. The CDR3 region is CASSLEDRSSGNTIYF. The CDR3 DNA sequence: TGCGCCAGCAGCTTGGAGGACAGGAGCTCTGGAAACACCATATATTTT. The full variable domain, rest sourced from reference TRBV5-1 and TRBJ1-3, is KAGVTQTPRYLIKTRGQQVTLSCSPISGHRSVSWYQQTPGQGLQFLFEYFSETQRNKGNFPGRFSGRQFSNSRSEMNVSTLELGDSALYLCASSLEDRSSGNTIYFGEGSWLTVV.

The chain joins TRBV28 to TRBJ2-1; D possibly corresponds to TRBD2 (6 bases). V gave up 3 bases and J gave up 8 bases, with 14 bases separating them. The CDR3 sequence is 14 residues long. Germline V gene lookup returns CDR1 MDHEN and CDR2 SYDVKM. The CDR3 nucleotides are TGTGCCAGCAGTTTTTCCCTAGCGAACCATGAGCAGTTCTTC. It yields the protein CASSFSLANHEQFF.

The chain combines TRBV6-1 with TRBJ2-3; weak D call: TRBD2 (6 bases). This CDR3 contains 15 residues. Germline CDR1 is MNHNS and CDR2 is SASEGT. Trimming removed 2 bases from V and 2 bases from J, with 11 bases in between. CDR3 sequence: CASSERTSPTDTQYF. CDR3 bases: TGTGCCAGCAGTGAACGAACTAGCCCCACAGATACGCAGTATTTT.

The V and J genes are TRBV6-5 and TRBJ1-6, with 8 bases matching TRBD1. J was trimmed by 9 bases and V by 1 base; bases with no gene match: 8. The CDR3 covers 16 residues. CDR1 is MNHEY and CDR2 is SVGAGI in the germline V gene. The CDR3 DNA is TGTGCCAGCAGTTACTTCACAGGGGGTAACTCTTCACCCCTCCACTTT. Translation: CASSYFTGGNSSPLHF.

The chain has TRBV19 and TRBJ2-2; 9 bases match TRBD1. Germline V gives CDR1 LNHDA, CDR2 SQIVND (reference sequence). V lost 9 bases and J lost 4; bases outside the gene matches: 12. The CDR3 has 16 residues. CDR3 in amino acids: CASGRLQGAVTGELFF. Written as DNA, the CDR3 is TGTGCCAGCGGAAGACTACAGGGGGCGGTCACCGGGGAGCTGTTTTTT.

The chain joins TRBV6-6 to TRBJ1-1; weak D call: TRBD1 (5 bases). The germline V gene has CDR1 MNHNY and CDR2 SVGAGI (reference sequence). V lost 7 bases, J lost 3 bases, and 15 bases lay in between. This CDR3 has 14 amino acids. The CDR3 region has the DNA TGTGCCAGCACCGACAGACCCCGGGACACTGAAGCTTTCTTT. It yields the protein CASTDRPRDTEAFF.

The J gene is TRBJ2-7, the V gene TRBV11-2; TRBD2 matches at 8 bases. Trimming took 5 bases from V and 4 from J; bases not matched to a gene: 16. CDR1 is SGHAT, CDR2 FQNNGV, per germline. The CDR3 runs to 17 residues. The CDR3 reads CASSLAFSGSSVYEQYF. The DNA of the CDR3 is TGTGCCAGCAGCCTCGCTTTCAGCGGGAGTTCGGTGTACGAGCAGTACTTC.

The chain links TRBV27 to TRBJ1-5; the D is unclear. V lost 3 bases and J 5 bases, leaving 17 bases between the germline ends. CDR3 length: 16 residues. Germline CDR1 is MNHEY and CDR2 is SMNVEV (reference sequence). CDR3 bases: TGTGCCAGCAGTTTCACCCCCTATCCCGGGGATCAGCCCCAGCATTTT. It translates to CASSFTPYPGDQPQHF.

The J gene is TRBJ2-5, the V gene TRBV18; 7 bases fit TRBD1. Trimming removed 6 bases from V and 1 base from J; junction bases left unmatched: 5. This CDR3 contains 14 residues. Germline-derived CDR1 and CDR2 are KGHSH and LQKENI. CDR3: CASSRGQVQETQYF. In nucleotides, the CDR3 is TGTGCCAGCTCTCGAGGACAGGTCCAAGAGACCCAGTACTTC.

V and J are TRBV5-6 and TRBJ2-7, with D possibly being TRBD2 (5 bases). The CDR3 sequence is 12 residues long. Germline V gene lookup returns CDR1 SGHDT and CDR2 YYEEEE. V was pared by 4 bases and J by 3 bases, with 8 bases between. CDR3 in DNA: TGTGCCAGCAGCCACGGGAACTACGAGCAGTACTTC. Amino acid sequence: CASSHGNYEQYF.

This chain joins TRBV19 and TRBJ1-4; D gene unclear. The length of the CDR3 is 15 residues. Per germline, CDR1 LNHDA and CDR2 SQIVND (reference sequence). The ends were cut back, 6 bases at V and 5 bases at J, with 16 bases in the middle. CDR3 region: CASRIMSDGNEKLFF. The CDR3 region has the DNA TGTGCCAGTAGGATAATGAGCGACGGAAATGAAAAACTGTTTTTT.

This chain uses TRBV18 with TRBJ2-7; the match to TRBD1 covers 7 bases. CDR3 length: 14 amino acids. The V segment lost 3 bases and the J segment 0 bases; nucleotides outside the gene matches: 2. CDR1 and CDR2 from the germline V gene are KGHSH and LQKENI. The CDR3 region is CASSPGTDSYEQYF. CDR3 in DNA: TGTGCCAGCTCACCCGGGACAGACTCCTACGAGCAGTACTTC.

The chain carries TRBV5-6 and TRBJ1-5; D is perhaps TRBD1 (6 bases). Trimming removed 4 bases at V and 6 bases at J, with 23 bases between. Germline CDR1 is SGHDT and CDR2 is YYEEEE. This CDR3 region has 17 residues. CDR3 in DNA: TGTGCCAGCAGCCGCGGACAGTACGCGGCTACGTTTCAGCCCCAGCATTTT. Its translation: CASSRGQYAATFQPQHF. Looking up the rest from reference TRBV5-6 and TRBJ1-5 gives the full variable domain: DAGVTQSPTHLIKTRGQQVTLRCSPKSGHDTVSWYQQALGQGPQFIFQYYEEEERQRGNFPDRFSGHQFPNYSSELNVNALLLGDSALYLCASSRGQYAATFQPQHFGDGTRLSIL.

The chain employs TRBV11-2 and TRBJ1-2; D is unresolved. V dropped 3 bases and J dropped 4 bases, with 6 bases sitting between them. This CDR3 is built from 12 residues. Germline CDR1 reads SGHAT; CDR2 reads FQNNGV. The CDR3 sequence: CASSFSTYGYTF. CDR3 bases: TGTGCCAGCAGCTTTTCCACCTATGGCTACACCTTC.

V gene TRBV5-1 combines with J gene TRBJ2-5; 8 nucleotides line up with TRBD2. Germline V gene data show CDR1 as SGHRS and CDR2 as YFSETQ. The CDR3 contains 17 residues. With 7 bases clipped from V and 0 bases from J, the junction kept 14 bases outside the gene matches. CDR3 nucleotides: TGCGCCAGCGCCCCCGGGGTAGCGGGGAAATACCAAGAGACCCAGTACTTC. It is translated as CASAPGVAGKYQETQYF.

This clone showed up just once. V is TRBV6-5 and J is TRBJ2-7; the D gene is possibly TRBD2 (5 bases). Germline V CDR1 and CDR2: MNHEY, SVGAGI. Between the trimmed V and J ends, which lost 6 bases and 6 bases, there was a span of 18 bases. CDR3 size: 14 residues. CDR3 coding DNA: TGTGCCAGCAGGGTGGGAGCGTCATCTCTCGAGCAGTACTTC. Protein product: CASRVGASSLEQYF.